This paragraph reports one T cell receptor (beta chain). The antigen is unknown. This entry comes from a study of cytomegalovirus exposure and HLA in healthy donors. Whole-study context: Earlier findings included some 120 million unique TCR beta sequences obtained from around 180 million T cells. Study outcomes and limitations: Earlier analysis yielded a pattern in which most TCR beta V segments were productive about 87% or about 30% of the time. The study labeled 150 to 200 TCR beta chains cytomegalovirus-associated. As immune exposure information, only CMV serostatus was available.

Vbeta (60) and Jbeta (13) primers were used in the PCR. TCRdb's table, derived via immunoSEQ multiplex PCR, lists solely in-frame clones and lacks some. The table shows roughly 200,000 clones, with around 73% occurring only once. Germline values: CDR1 SGHKS, CDR2 YYEKEE (reference sequence). Trimming stripped 0 bases from V and 5 bases from J, with 23 bases between. This CDR3 region has 18 residues. The sequencing input was PBMCs. The V gene is TRBV5-5, the J gene TRBJ2-5, with D maybe TRBD2 (5 bases). The receptor was isolated from a man between 60 and 75 years old in good health and CMV-seronegative. The CDR3: CASSLDTAGFDTRETQYF. The CDR3, as DNA: TGTGCCAGCAGCTTGGATACGGCAGGCTTCGACACTAGGGAGACCCAGTACTTC.